The entry below describes one T cell receptor beta chain. V gave up 4 bases and J gave up 4 bases; unmatched junction bases: 4. The CDR3 contains 14 residues. The germline gives CDR1 SGDLS, CDR2 YYNGEE. The data belong to a study of control samples from healthy donors and cancer patients. Using immunoSEQ multiplex PCR, the repertoire was profiled, and TCRdb retains in-frame clones only, with some absent. Seen here are some 120,000 clones, around 89% observed once, and the top ten hold approximately 2.2%. Material for sequencing was blood. The receptor was isolated from a woman aged 70 to 79 in good health. The rearrangement links TRBV9 to TRBJ1-2, with TRBD1 matching 10 bases. The CDR3 sequence: CASSRTGGSYGYTF. The CDR3 DNA follows: TGTGCCAGCAGCCGGACAGGGGGATCCTATGGCTACACCTTC.